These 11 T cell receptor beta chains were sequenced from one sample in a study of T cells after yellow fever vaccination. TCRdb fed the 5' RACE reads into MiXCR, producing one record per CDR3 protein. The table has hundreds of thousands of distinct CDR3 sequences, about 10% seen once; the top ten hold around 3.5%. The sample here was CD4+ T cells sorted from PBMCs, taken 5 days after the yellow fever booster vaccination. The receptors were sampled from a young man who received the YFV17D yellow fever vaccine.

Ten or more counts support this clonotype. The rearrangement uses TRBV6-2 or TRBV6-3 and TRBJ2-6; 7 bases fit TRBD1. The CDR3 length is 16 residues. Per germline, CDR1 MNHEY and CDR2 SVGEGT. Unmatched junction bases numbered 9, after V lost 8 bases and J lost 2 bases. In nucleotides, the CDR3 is TGTGCCAGCGCCTCCCGACAGGGCGCTGGGGCCAACGTCCTGACTTTC. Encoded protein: CASASRQGAGANVLTF.

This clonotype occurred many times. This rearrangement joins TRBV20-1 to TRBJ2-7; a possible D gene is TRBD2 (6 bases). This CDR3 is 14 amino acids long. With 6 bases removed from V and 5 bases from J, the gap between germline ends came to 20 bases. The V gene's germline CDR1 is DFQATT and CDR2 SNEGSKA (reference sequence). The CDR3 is CSAEGLEGFNEQYF. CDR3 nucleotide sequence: TGCAGTGCCGAGGGACTCGAGGGCTTTAACGAGCAGTACTTC.

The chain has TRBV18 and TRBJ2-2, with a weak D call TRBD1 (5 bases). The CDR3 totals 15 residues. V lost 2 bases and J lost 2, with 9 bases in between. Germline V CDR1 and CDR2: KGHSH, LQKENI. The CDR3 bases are TGTGCCAGCTCACCAGCAGGGTTAAACACCGGGGAGCTGTTTTTT. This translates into CASSPAGLNTGELFF. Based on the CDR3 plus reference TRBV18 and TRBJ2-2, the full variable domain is NAGVMQNPRHLVRRRGQEARLRCSPMKGHSHVYWYRQLPEEGLKFMVYLQKENIIDESGMPKERFSAEFPKEGPSILRIQQVVRGDSAAYFCASSPAGLNTGELFFGEGSRLTVL.

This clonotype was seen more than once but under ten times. The CDR3 here is CASSFQGGEEKLFF. In DNA, the CDR3 is TGTGCCAGCAGTTTTCAGGGAGGAGAAGAAAAACTGTTTTTT. The J gene is TRBJ1-4, the V gene TRBV27; D perhaps matches TRBD1 (5 bases). Germline CDR1 MNHEY, CDR2 SMNVEV (reference sequence). The CDR3 extends over 14 amino acids. The V end was cut by 3 bases, the J end by 8 bases, with 13 bases between. Using reference TRBV27 and TRBJ1-4 for the parts outside the CDR3, the full variable domain is EAQVTQNPRYLITVTGKKLTVTCSQNMNHEYMSWYRQDPGLGLRQIYYSMNVEVTDKGDVPEGYKVSRKEKRNFPLILESPSPNQTSLYFCASSFQGGEEKLFFGSGTQLSVL.

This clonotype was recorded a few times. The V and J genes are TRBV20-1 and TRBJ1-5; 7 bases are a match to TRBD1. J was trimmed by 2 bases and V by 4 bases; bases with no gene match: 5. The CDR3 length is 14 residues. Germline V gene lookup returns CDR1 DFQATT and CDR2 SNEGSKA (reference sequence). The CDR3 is CSANRQGGNQPQHF. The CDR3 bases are TGCAGTGCTAATCGACAGGGTGGCAATCAGCCCCAGCATTTT.

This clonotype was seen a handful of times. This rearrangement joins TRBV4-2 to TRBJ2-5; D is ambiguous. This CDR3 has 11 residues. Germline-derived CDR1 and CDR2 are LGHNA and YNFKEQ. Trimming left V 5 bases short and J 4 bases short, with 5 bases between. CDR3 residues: CASSDLETQYF. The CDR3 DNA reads TGTGCCAGCAGCGATTTAGAGACCCAGTACTTC.

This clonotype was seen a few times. CDR3 bases: TGTGCCAGCAGTTACCCCAATAGCGACAGCGTTGATAATTCACCCCTCCACTTT. It is translated as CASSYPNSDSVDNSPLHF. The chain carries TRBV6-6 and TRBJ1-6; a weak D match, TRBD1 (5 bases). This CDR3 region has 18 residues. The ends were cut back, 2 bases at V and 5 bases at J, with 19 bases in the middle. Germline CDR1 and CDR2: MNHNY and SVGAGI (reference sequence).

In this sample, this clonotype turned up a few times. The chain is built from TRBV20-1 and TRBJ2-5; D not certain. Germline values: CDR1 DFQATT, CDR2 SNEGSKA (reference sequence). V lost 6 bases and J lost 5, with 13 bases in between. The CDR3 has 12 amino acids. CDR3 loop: CSAKTVDETQYF. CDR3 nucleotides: TGCAGTGCCAAGACTGTAGATGAGACCCAGTACTTC.

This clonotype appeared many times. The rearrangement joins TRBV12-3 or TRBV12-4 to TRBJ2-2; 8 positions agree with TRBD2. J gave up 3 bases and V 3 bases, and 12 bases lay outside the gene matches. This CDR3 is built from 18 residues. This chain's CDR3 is CASSFGLAGEGDTGELFF. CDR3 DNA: TGTGCCAGCAGTTTTGGGCTAGCGGGCGAAGGAGACACCGGGGAGCTGTTTTTT.

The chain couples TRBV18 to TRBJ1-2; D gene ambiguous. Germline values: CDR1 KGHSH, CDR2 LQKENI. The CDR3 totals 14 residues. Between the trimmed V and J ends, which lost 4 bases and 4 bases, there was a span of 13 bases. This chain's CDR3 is CASSRPPNLYGYTF. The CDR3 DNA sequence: TGTGCCAGCTCACGTCCTCCTAACCTCTATGGCTACACCTTC.

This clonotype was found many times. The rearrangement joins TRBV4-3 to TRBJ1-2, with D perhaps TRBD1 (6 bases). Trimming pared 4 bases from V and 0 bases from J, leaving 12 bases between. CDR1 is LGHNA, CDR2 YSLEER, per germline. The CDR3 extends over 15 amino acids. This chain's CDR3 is CASSRLQGSNYGYTF. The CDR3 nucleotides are TGCGCCAGCAGCCGGTTACAGGGATCTAACTATGGCTACACCTTC.